What follows are 17 T cell receptor beta chains derived from one specimen sequenced in a study of T cell repertoires in cytomegalovirus infection. From the reads, TCRdb called clonotypes with MiXCR, one entry per CDR3 protein. The data contain about 260,000 distinct CDR3 sequences, about 13% of them singletons. Specimen: PBMCs. The receptor set was obtained from a human donor in good health (CMV status not recorded). Some clones in this sample may be carry-over from other donors' samples.

Concerning this clonotype: A much more abundant neighbour one base away suggests this may be a read error. This sequence joins TRBV28 and TRBJ2-7; maybe TRBD2 (5 bases). The CDR3 is 14 amino acids. The V and J ends lost 9 bases and 9 bases respectively, with 24 bases between them. Germline assignment: CDR1 MDHEN and CDR2 SYDVKM. The CDR3 is CASSTEVHLLGQYF. In DNA form, the CDR3 reads TGTGCCAGTTCTACGGAGGTCCACTTATTGGGGCAGTACTTC.

This chain joins TRBV4-1 and TRBJ2-1, with TRBD1 matching 9 bases. The CDR3 consists of 17 residues. Germline V gives CDR1 MGHRA, CDR2 YSYEKL. J was trimmed by 0 bases and V by 3 bases; bases with no gene match: 6. The CDR3 here is CASSQGTGYGSYNEQFF. The CDR3 DNA reads TGCGCCAGCAGCCAGGGGACAGGGTACGGCTCCTACAATGAGCAGTTCTTC.

This clonotype has just a few counts. The chain combines TRBV6-8 with TRBJ2-1; the D is unclear. V lost 6 bases to trimming and J lost 7 bases, with 13 bases between them. Germline assignment: CDR1 MNHGY and CDR2 SAAAGT. The CDR3 consists of 13 residues. Here the CDR3 reads CASSNELMNEQFF. The CDR3 DNA follows: TGTGCCAGCAGCAACGAGCTTATGAATGAGCAGTTCTTC.

This clonotype was counted at least ten times. The rearrangement uses TRBV7-9 and TRBJ2-7; TRBD1 is a possible D gene (6 bases). Germline values: CDR1 SEHNR, CDR2 FQNEAQ (reference sequence). The CDR3 consists of 11 residues. V was cut by 5 bases and J by 6 bases, with 8 bases left in between. The CDR3 region is CASSPGVEQYF. CDR3 coding DNA: TGTGCCAGCAGCCCAGGGGTCGAGCAGTACTTC. Full variable domain (rest looked up from reference TRBV7-9 and TRBJ2-7): DTGVSQNPRHKITKRGQNVTFRCDPISEHNRLYWYRQTLGQGPEFLTYFQNEAQLEKSRLLSDRFSAERPKGSFSTLEIQRTEQGDSAMYLCASSPGVEQYFGPGTRLTVT.

This clonotype was seen at least ten times. V gene TRBV28 combines with J gene TRBJ1-1, with D perhaps matching TRBD1 (5 bases). The CDR3 loop spans 13 amino acids. Germline CDR1 is MDHEN and CDR2 is SYDVKM. V lost 6 bases, J lost 5 bases, and 13 bases lay in between. In DNA form, the CDR3 reads TGTGCCAGCAGCCCAAGCAGGGTTACTGAAGCTTTCTTT. The encoded protein is CASSPSRVTEAFF.

This clonotype was counted a few times. V gene TRBV6-4 combines with J gene TRBJ2-1, with D unclear. Between the trimmed V and J ends, which lost 0 bases and 7 bases, there was a span of 13 bases. Germline lookup yields CDR1 MRHNA and CDR2 SNTAGT. The CDR3 is 15 residues long. The CDR3 bases are TGTGCCAGCAGTGACTCAATAGAAGGTCAGAATGAGCAGTTCTTC. Translated, it gives CASSDSIEGQNEQFF.

The chain uses TRBV20-1 and TRBJ2-6; 8 bases align to TRBD2. The CDR3 covers 16 residues. The V gene end was trimmed by 2 bases and the J gene end by 0 bases; junction bases not matched to a gene: 3. CDR1 is DFQATT and CDR2 is SNEGSKA in the germline V gene (reference sequence). The CDR3 nucleotides read TGCAGTGCTAGATCCAGCGGGGGCTCTGGGGCCAACGTCCTGACTTTC. Translation gives CSARSSGGSGANVLTF.

The J gene is TRBJ2-7, the V gene TRBV4-1; TRBD2 matches at 10 bases. The length of the CDR3 is 19 residues. V lost 3 bases and J lost 0; bases outside the gene matches: 14. From germline, CDR1 is MGHRA and CDR2 YSYEKL. For the CDR3, the DNA is TGCGCCAGCAGCCAGAGGACTAGCGGACTAATGGACACCTCCTACGAGCAGTACTTC. It yields the protein CASSQRTSGLMDTSYEQYF.

This rearrangement joins TRBV29-1 to TRBJ2-3, with D maybe TRBD1 (7 bases). The CDR3 is 13 residues long. V dropped 7 bases and J dropped 3 bases, with 14 bases sitting between them. Germline V lookup: CDR1 SQVTM, CDR2 ANQGSEA. This CDR3 is CSERQGGTDTQYF. As DNA, the CDR3 is TGCAGCGAAAGACAGGGAGGAACAGATACGCAGTATTTT.

In this sample, this clonotype turned up many times. The gene calls are TRBV7-3 and TRBJ1-1, with a tentative D call TRBD1 (5 bases). The CDR3 covers 13 residues. Deletions cut 4 bases from V and 1 base from J, with 7 bases between. The germline gives CDR1 SGHTA, CDR2 FQGTGA. This chain's CDR3 is CASSWGRNTEAFF. The CDR3 DNA is TGTGCCAGCAGCTGGGGACGGAACACTGAAGCTTTCTTT.

This chain joins TRBV29-1 and TRBJ2-7; the match to TRBD2 covers 10 bases. CDR1 and CDR2 from the germline V gene are SQVTM and ANQGSEA. CDR3 length: 11 amino acids. V was pared by 4 bases and J by 6 bases, with 0 bases of the junction left unmatched. This CDR3 is CSVGLAGEQYF. The CDR3 coding sequence is TGCAGCGTTGGACTAGCGGGCGAGCAGTACTTC.

This clonotype has ten or more counts. The CDR3 loop is CSAPRGFAEAFF. The CDR3 nucleotides are TGCAGTGCTCCCAGGGGATTCGCTGAAGCTTTCTTT. The chain uses TRBV20-1 and TRBJ1-1; tentatively, D is TRBD1 (6 bases). Trimming shortened V by 5 bases and J by 6 bases, and 13 bases separated the two germline ends. The CDR3 length is 12 residues. The V gene's germline CDR1 is DFQATT and CDR2 SNEGSKA (reference sequence).

CDR3 amino acids: CASSQPDRLDLNSPLHF. CDR3 bases: TGTGCCAGCAGCCAACCGGACAGATTGGATTTGAATTCACCCCTCCACTTT. The chain couples TRBV4-2 to TRBJ1-6; possibly TRBD1 for D (6 bases). V was cut by 2 bases and J by 7 bases, with 18 bases left in between. Germline lookup yields CDR1 LGHNA and CDR2 YNFKEQ. The length of the CDR3 is 17 residues.

This clonotype was counted ten times or more. This chain uses TRBV20-1 with TRBJ1-2; TRBD1 might be the D (6 bases). Trimming shortened V by 0 bases and J by 8 bases, and 13 bases separated the two germline ends. CDR1 DFQATT and CDR2 SNEGSKA come from the germline V gene (reference sequence). The CDR3 runs 13 residues. CDR3 loop: CSARDLRGIGYTF. CDR3 coding DNA: TGCAGTGCTAGAGATCTAAGGGGGATCGGCTACACCTTC.

This clonotype was counted at least ten times. This chain joins TRBV7-2 and TRBJ2-3; D may correspond to TRBD1 or TRBD2 (7 bases each). The V gene lost 4 bases and the J gene lost 6 bases, with 17 bases spanning the gap. The CDR3 consists of 15 residues. From germline, CDR1 is SGHTA and CDR2 FQGNSA. The CDR3 DNA reads TGTGCCAGCAGCTGGAGACAGGGCGGGAGCGATACGCAGTATTTT. This encodes CASSWRQGGSDTQYF.

In its sample, this clonotype was seen many times. This chain uses TRBV11-2 with TRBJ2-1; possible D gene TRBD1, 6 bases. Per the germline V gene, CDR1 is SGHAT and CDR2 is FQNNGV. This CDR3 has 17 residues. The V gene lost 5 bases and the J gene lost 4 bases, with 21 bases spanning the gap. CDR3 sequence (DNA): TGTGCCAGCAGCCCTCAGACAGGTTTTTCCCTTTACAATGAGCAGTTCTTC. Translated, it gives CASSPQTGFSLYNEQFF.

The CDR3 nucleotides read TGTGCCAGCAGTAGACCGGGACAGGGTCCCAATGAGCAGTTCTTC. As protein: CASSRPGQGPNEQFF. This chain links TRBV28 with TRBJ2-1, with 9 positions matching TRBD1. With 5 bases clipped from V and 6 bases from J, the junction kept 8 bases outside the gene matches. CDR3 length: 15 residues. Germline CDR1 reads MDHEN; CDR2 reads SYDVKM.